One sample yielded the 24 T cell receptor beta chains listed below, sequenced in a study of T cells in Graves' hyperthyroidism and ophthalmopathy. What was amplified from RNA transcripts were TCR beta CDR3 regions. HTBI primers were the set used in a first-round RT-PCR of the TCR CDR3. MiXCR, applied by TCRdb to the multiplex PCR reads, yields one record per CDR3 protein. Of roughly 600,000 distinct CDR3 sequences listed, about 14% are singletons. Sequenced input: blood. The receptors derive from a woman aged 45-65 years with Graves' ophthalmopathy.

This clonotype has ten or more counts. The rearrangement uses TRBV6-2 or TRBV6-3 and TRBJ2-7, with no clear D. CDR1 is MNHEY and CDR2 is SVGEGT in the germline V gene. Trimming removed 3 bases from V and 7 bases from J, with 37 bases in between. The CDR3 sequence is 21 residues long. This CDR3 is CASSYQLVAPELTGRLGEQYF. In nucleotides, the CDR3 is TGTGCCAGCAGTTATCAACTCGTCGCACCCGAACTGACTGGGCGGTTGGGGGAGCAGTACTTC.

The chain joins TRBV4-2 to TRBJ2-7, with unresolved D. The CDR3 extends over 14 amino acids. Per the germline V gene, CDR1 is LGHNA and CDR2 is YNFKEQ. The V end was cut by 1 base, the J end by 2 bases, with 9 bases between. Written as DNA, the CDR3 is TGTGCCAGCAGCCAAGGGGTAGGAACCTACGAGCAGTACTTC. Residues: CASSQGVGTYEQYF.

A few counts support this clonotype. The rearrangement uses TRBV6-5 and TRBJ1-1; maybe TRBD1 (6 bases). V gave up 5 bases and J gave up 3 bases, with 13 bases separating them. CDR3 length: 14 residues. The V gene's germline CDR1 is MNHEY and CDR2 SVGAGI. The CDR3 DNA is TGTGCCAGCAGTGTTGTCAGGGGAGACACTGAAGCTTTCTTT. It encodes CASSVVRGDTEAFF.

This clonotype was detected many times. The rearrangement uses TRBV11-3 and TRBJ2-1, with 7 bases identical to TRBD2. CDR3 size: 15 residues. V was clipped by 3 bases and J by 5 bases; unmatched bases: 7. In germline, CDR1 is SGHNT, CDR2 YENEEA. CDR3 nucleotide sequence: TGTGCCAGCAGCTTCGGTCCGGGAGGCAACAATGAGCAGTTCTTC. Translated: CASSFGPGGNNEQFF.

Ten or more counts support this clonotype. The rearrangement joins TRBV7-2 to TRBJ2-3; no definite D call. The CDR3 runs to 15 residues. V was pared by 3 bases and J by 3 bases, with 13 bases between. Germline V CDR1 and CDR2: SGHTA, FQGNSA. This chain's CDR3 is CASSFSVFSTDTQYF. Written as DNA, the CDR3 is TGTGCCAGCAGCTTTTCCGTTTTTAGTACAGATACGCAGTATTTT.

This clonotype was found many times. This chain joins TRBV28 and TRBJ2-4, with D hard to call. V lost 4 bases and J 0 bases, leaving 7 bases between the germline ends. This CDR3 is built from 14 residues. CDR1 and CDR2 (germline): MDHEN, SYDVKM. The CDR3 is CASSYRLAKNIQYF. The CDR3 nucleotides are TGTGCCAGCAGTTATCGACTAGCCAAAAACATTCAGTACTTC.

J is TRBJ2-7 and V is TRBV13, with D perhaps matching TRBD2 (5 bases). CDR1 and CDR2 from the germline V gene are PRHDT and FYEKMQ (reference sequence). This CDR3 has 13 amino acids. V shed 5 bases and J shed 6 bases, with 14 bases lying between them. CDR3 DNA: TGTGCCAGCAGCCAAGACACGGCGGGCGAGCAGTACTTC. Its protein is CASSQDTAGEQYF.

This chain links TRBV7-2 with TRBJ1-1; D not resolved. CDR3 length: 14 amino acids. V lost 1 base and J lost 3, with 9 bases in between. CDR1 SGHTA and CDR2 FQGNSA come from the germline V gene. In DNA, the CDR3 is TGTGCCAGCAGCTTAGGCGGAGGTTACACTGAAGCTTTCTTT. It yields the protein CASSLGGGYTEAFF.

This clonotype was picked up many times. The chain has TRBV7-2 and TRBJ2-2; 9 nucleotides line up with TRBD1. Germline V gene data show CDR1 as SGHTA and CDR2 as FQGNSA. V dropped 10 bases and J dropped 6; count of bases not matched to a gene: 9. The CDR3 extends over 14 amino acids. CDR3 nucleotides: TGTGCCACCACAGGGGGCGTGGCGGCCGGGGAGCTGTTTTTT. Its translation: CATTGGVAAGELFF.

In the case of this clonotype: This may stem from a read error, because a much larger clone lies one nucleotide away. The J gene is TRBJ2-1, the V gene TRBV20-1, with 13 bases fitting TRBD2. Germline trimming cut 2 bases from V and 10 bases from J; bases unmatched to any gene: 8. Germline CDR1 DFQATT, CDR2 SNEGSKA (reference sequence). The CDR3 has 15 amino acids. CDR3 nucleotides: TGCAGTGCTAGACTTAGGACTAGCGGGAGTGTGGAGCAGTTCTTC. Translating it yields CSARLRTSGSVEQFF.

The rearrangement uses TRBV10-3 and TRBJ2-1; TRBD2 agrees at 10 bases. CDR3 length: 20 amino acids. Per the germline V gene, CDR1 is ENHRY and CDR2 is SYGVKD. V dropped 0 bases and J dropped 4; count of bases not matched to a gene: 15. Here the CDR3 DNA reads TGTGCCATCAGTGAGTCGACTCGCGGACTAGCGGTCCCGGGGTACAATGAGCAGTTCTTC. It specifies CAISESTRGLAVPGYNEQFF.

There are many counts of this clonotype. The rearrangement links TRBV20-1 to TRBJ2-7, with D maybe TRBD2 (6 bases). The CDR3 runs to 13 residues. The germline V gene encodes CDR1 DFQATT and CDR2 SNEGSKA (reference sequence). V lost 7 bases and J 2 bases, leaving 15 bases between the germline ends. CDR3 sequence reads: CSVPQAGTYEQYF. CDR3 bases: TGCAGTGTACCGCAAGCGGGTACCTACGAGCAGTACTTC.

The sample holds many counts of this clonotype. The chain employs TRBV11-2 and TRBJ2-2; no firm D call. The CDR3 has 14 amino acids. The V gene's germline CDR1 is SGHAT and CDR2 FQNNGV. Trimming removed 4 bases from V and 5 bases from J, with 11 bases in between. The CDR3 here is CASSSYDRTGELFF. The DNA for the CDR3 is TGTGCCAGCAGCTCTTATGATCGAACCGGGGAGCTGTTTTTT.

The chain couples TRBV6-2 or TRBV6-3 to TRBJ2-6, with 11 bases aligning to TRBD1. CDR1 MNHEY and CDR2 SVGEGT come from the germline V gene. V dropped 8 bases and J dropped 3; count of bases not matched to a gene: 6. This CDR3 has 16 residues. Here the CDR3 DNA reads TGTGCCAGCGGGCGGACAGGGGGCTTTGGGGCCAACGTCCTGACTTTC. Translation gives CASGRTGGFGANVLTF.

This clonotype has at least ten counts. The CDR3 region has the DNA TGTGCCAGCAGCCCCCACGGACAGGGAGGGCCGACCGACGAGCAGTACTTC. Residues: CASSPHGQGGPTDEQYF. J is TRBJ2-7 and V is TRBV9; D possibly corresponds to TRBD1 (8 bases). The germline V and J ends were trimmed by 4 bases and 5 bases, with 25 bases remaining between them. Per the germline V gene, CDR1 is SGDLS and CDR2 is YYNGEE. The CDR3 has 17 amino acids.

This clonotype has at least ten counts. V gene TRBV18 combines with J gene TRBJ2-2; 8 bases line up with TRBD1. Looked up from germline, CDR1 is KGHSH and CDR2 is LQKENI. After removal of 3 bases from V and 3 bases from J, the junction contained 6 bases not matched to a gene. The CDR3 sequence is 16 residues long. The CDR3 DNA reads as TGTGCCAGCTCACCTATGACAGGGGCGGACACCGGGGAGCTGTTTTTT. Translated, it gives CASSPMTGADTGELFF.

About this clonotype itself: Germline and junction disagree at one end, which may indicate a read error. This rearrangement joins TRBV6-1 to TRBJ1-1, with 7 bases that match TRBD1. CDR1 MNHNS and CDR2 SASEGT come from the germline V gene. This CDR3 comprises 15 residues. Written as DNA, the CDR3 is TGTGCCAGCAGCGAAGGGAGGAAGGGGGCCCTTGAAGCTTTCTTT. Residues: CASSEGRKGALEAFF.

Ten or more counts support this clonotype. The chain links TRBV24-1 to TRBJ2-7; 7 bases match TRBD2. Trimming cost V 6 bases and J 0 bases; bases outside gene matches: 7. Per the germline V gene, CDR1 is KGHDR and CDR2 is SFDVKD. CDR3 length equals 15 residues. CDR3 loop: CATSQMSGGSYEQYF. The CDR3 DNA reads TGTGCCACCAGTCAAATGTCGGGAGGCTCCTACGAGCAGTACTTC.

Notes on this clonotype: One base away lies a much larger clone, so this may be a sequencing read error. The chain couples TRBV12-3 or TRBV12-4 to TRBJ1-2; 8 bases line up with TRBD1. The CDR3 length is 14 residues. V shed 4 bases, J shed 7 bases, and the junction held 8 bases outside the gene matches. The CDR3 reads CASSSAGGAGGYTF. Here the CDR3 DNA reads TGTGCCAGCAGTTCAGCAGGGGGCGCGGGTGGCTACACCTTC.

The chain uses TRBV14 and TRBJ1-1; D is unresolved. CDR3 size: 16 residues. V dropped 2 bases and J dropped 0 bases, with 13 bases sitting between them. The germline V gene has CDR1 SGHDN and CDR2 FVKESK. As DNA, the CDR3 is TGTGCCAGCAGCCAACTTAGGTCCATCTTGAACACTGAAGCTTTCTTT. Amino acids: CASSQLRSILNTEAFF. The variable domain in full, completed from reference TRBV14 and TRBJ1-1, reads EAGVTQFPSHSVIEKGQTVTLRCDPISGHDNLYWYRRVMGKEIKFLLHFVKESKQDESGMPNNRFLAERTGGTYSTLKVQPAELEDSGVYFCASSQLRSILNTEAFFGQGTRLTVV.

This clonotype was observed at least ten times. The chain joins TRBV9 to TRBJ2-3, with TRBD1 identical over 12 bases. The germline gives CDR1 SGDLS, CDR2 YYNGEE. The V gene end was trimmed by 0 bases and the J gene end by 5 bases; junction bases not matched to a gene: 4. This CDR3 has 16 residues. This chain's CDR3 is CASSVEGQGAEDTQYF. In nucleotides, the CDR3 is TGTGCCAGCAGCGTAGAGGGACAGGGGGCAGAAGATACGCAGTATTTT.

This chain uses TRBV28 with TRBJ1-2, with a possible D match to TRBD1 (6 bases). The CDR3 is made up of 18 amino acids. Germline V gene data show CDR1 as MDHEN and CDR2 as SYDVKM. V was trimmed by 3 bases and J by 1 base, leaving 21 bases between them. The CDR3: CASSFIVWTAPNNYGYTF. The CDR3 nucleotides read TGTGCCAGCAGTTTTATCGTGTGGACAGCTCCGAATAACTATGGCTACACCTTC.

This clonotype was counted many times. This rearrangement joins TRBV5-1 to TRBJ2-7; the match to TRBD1 covers 9 bases. V lost 4 bases, J lost 1 base, and 3 bases stayed unmatched. Germline V gene sequence: CDR1 SGHRS, CDR2 YFSETQ. The length of the CDR3 is 14 residues. The CDR3 spells CASSPTGGSYEQYF. DNA of the CDR3: TGCGCCAGCAGCCCGACAGGGGGGTCCTACGAGCAGTACTTC.

This clonotype was found a few times. The junction shows a germline mismatch at one end, possibly a read error. The chain couples TRBV18 to TRBJ2-1; the match to TRBD1 covers 7 bases. The V gene's germline CDR1 is KGHSH and CDR2 LQKENI. The CDR3 extends over 14 amino acids. The CDR3 sequence: CASSPRDRVNEQFF. DNA of the CDR3: TGTGCCAGCTCCCCACGAGACAGGGTGAATGAGCAGTTCTTC.